This T cell receptor beta chain was captured by sequencing in a study of cytomegalovirus exposure and HLA in healthy donors. Trimming took off 0 bases at V and 6 bases at J, with 11 bases between the two ends. CDR1 is KGHSH, CDR2 LQKENI, per germline. The CDR3 spans 14 residues. Though probably carrying unrecorded immune exposures, donors were nominally healthy at sampling. The study ran its PCR with 60 Vbeta and 13 Jbeta primers. Assay used: immunoSEQ multiplex PCR; TCRdb lists only in-frame clones, some missing. The sample includes around 180,000 clones, around 82% of them seen just once. This clonotype was sampled from a woman aged 45-65 years in good health and CMV-seropositive. This chain uses TRBV18 with TRBJ1-1, with D maybe TRBD1 (5 bases). Material: PBMCs. The CDR3 here is CASSPPRGYAEAFF. The CDR3, as DNA: TGTGCCAGCTCACCACCCCGGGGGTATGCTGAAGCTTTCTTT.